This T cell receptor beta chain stems from a study of long-term antiretroviral therapy in people with HIV. This clone was found once. Antigen: not known. Whole-study results and caveats: Dominating the repertoire at all time points were the clones that expanded before ART. HIV repertoires had narrower CDR3 length ranges than controls.

Runs used v3.0 of the immunoSEQ assay and were done at survey level. The table came from immunoSEQ multiplex PCR; TCRdb's copy has only in-frame clones and leaves some out. Found here are about 40,000 clones, around nine tenths of them singletons; the top ten hold 4.5% to 5.5%. Sequences were derived from unsorted PBMCs, sampled 0.1 years before starting antiretroviral therapy. The TCR sequence derives from a woman between 45 and 60 years old with HIV.

The CDR3 loop is CASNLGVPLEQYF. The CDR3 DNA reads as TGTGCCAGCAACCTTGGAGTACCCCTCGAGCAGTACTTC. The chain combines TRBV6-1 with TRBJ2-7; D not certain. V lost 7 bases and J 6 bases, leaving 16 bases between the germline ends. This CDR3 contains 13 residues. Germline CDR1 is MNHNS and CDR2 is SASEGT.